The rows below give T cell receptor beta chains drawn from one sample of a study of Ad26.COV2.S vaccination and SARS-CoV-2 variants. Assay: immunoSEQ multiplex PCR; the TCRdb copy retains only in-frame clones and omits some. In the table there are a few hundred thousand clones, 90% of which are singletons. The starting material was peripheral blood, obtained in a trial of Ad26.COV2.S vaccine versus placebo. These receptors were collected from a person aged 18-65 years who received the Ad26.COV2.S COVID-19 vaccine or a placebo. Each CDR3 is given with its conserved first and last residue. The D gene is left open where the match is weak. Clone size is not always given. Where it is, it says once, few, many or a class for expanded clones.

j_call	d_call	clone_size	v_call	cdr3_aa	cdr3_nt
TRBJ2-7	TRBD2	-	TRBV15	CATSIGRGVYEQYF	TGTGCCACCAGCATAGGCCGGGGGGTCTACGAGCAGTACTTC
TRBJ1-1	-	-	TRBV2	CASSDPTGTEAFF	TGTGCCAGCAGTGACCCTACAGGGACTGAAGCTTTCTTT
TRBJ2-1	-	-	TRBV4-2	CASRRDDLTYNEQFF	TGTGCCAGCAGGCGGGACGACCTTACCTACAATGAGCAGTTCTTC
TRBJ2-2	-	-	TRBV5-1	CASSRDLAGANTGELFF	TGCGCCAGCAGCCGGGATCTAGCAGGGGCGAACACCGGGGAGCTGTTTTTT
TRBJ1-5	-	once	TRBV27	CASSPSSRVLIKPQHF	TGTGCCAGCAGTCCGTCTTCTAGGGTCTTAATCAAGCCCCAGCATTTT
TRBJ2-1	TRBD1	-	TRBV5-1	CASSFNSGTGTNEQFF	TGCGCCAGCAGCTTTAACTCCGGGACAGGGACTAATGAGCAGTTCTTC
TRBJ2-7	-	once	TRBV10-3	CAISELLGQPYEQYF	TGTGCCATCAGTGAGCTCTTAGGGCAGCCCTACGAGCAGTACTTC
TRBJ2-7	TRBD1	-	TRBV28	CASSLQGAPAAYEQYF	TGTGCCAGCAGTCTTCAGGGGGCGCCTGCTGCCTACGAGCAGTACTTC
TRBJ2-5	-	-	TRBV24-1	CATSDLLGSSETQYF	TGTGCCACCAGTGATTTGCTAGGCTCATCGGAGACCCAGTACTTC
TRBJ1-1	TRBD1	-	TRBV7-2	CASSSQGAGEAFF	TGTGCCAGCAGCTCCCAGGGGGCGGGTGAAGCTTTCTTT
TRBJ1-1	-	-	TRBV10-3	CAISFDKGTEAFF	TGTGCCATCAGCTTCGACAAGGGCACTGAAGCTTTCTTT
TRBJ2-7	-	-	TRBV12-3/TRBV12-4	CASSVGFTYEQYF	TGTGCCAGCAGTGTAGGATTCACCTACGAGCAGTACTTC
TRBJ2-3	TRBD2	-	TRBV7-8	CASSLRLAGVKATDTQYF	TGTGCCAGCAGCTTACGGCTAGCGGGGGTCAAGGCAACAGATACGCAGTATTTT
TRBJ2-3	-	few	TRBV9	CASSVRGFTDTQYF	TGTGCCAGCAGCGTTCGGGGTTTCACAGATACGCAGTATTTT
TRBJ2-7	-	once	TRBV2	CASSESPMPEQYF	TGTGCCAGCAGTGAATCCCCAATGCCCGAGCAGTACTTC
TRBJ2-7	-	-	TRBV19	CASSTRQENYEQYF	TGTGCCAGTAGTACCCGACAGGAGAACTACGAGCAGTACTTC
TRBJ2-3	-	-	TRBV6-5	CASRVGSLVDTQYF	TGTGCCAGCAGAGTAGGGTCCCTCGTAGATACGCAGTATTTT
TRBJ2-7	TRBD1	many	TRBV28	CASSRTGGGYEQYF	TGTGCCAGCAGTAGGACAGGGGGTGGCTACGAGCAGTACTTC
TRBJ2-1	-	-	TRBV3-1/TRBV3-2	CASSQDDRPTGQFF	TGTGCCAGCAGCCAAGACGACAGACCCACGGGGCAGTTCTTC
TRBJ2-1	TRBD2	-	TRBV7-2	CASSFWLAGGIGEQFF	TGTGCCAGCAGCTTCTGGCTAGCGGGAGGGATTGGTGAGCAGTTCTTC
TRBJ1-5	-	-	TRBV2	CASSDGTLRNQPQHF	TGTGCCAGCAGTGATGGGACCCTACGCAATCAGCCCCAGCATTTT
TRBJ2-4	-	-	TRBV7-2	CASSLDRGQHLAKNIQYF	TGTGCCAGCAGCTTAGATCGGGGGCAGCACCTAGCCAAAAACATTCAGTACTTC
TRBJ1-3	TRBD1	-	TRBV7-2	CASSRTGSGNTIYF	TGTGCCAGCAGCCGGACAGGCTCTGGAAACACCATATATTTT
TRBJ2-4	TRBD1	-	TRBV4-1	CASSQVGQGLGAAKNIQYF	TGCGCCAGCAGCCAAGTGGGACAGGGACTCGGGGCAGCCAAAAACATTCAGTACTTC
TRBJ2-4	TRBD1	once	TRBV28	CASSSGQGAVNPYF	TGTGCCAGCAGTTCAGGACAGGGGGCGGTTAATCCGTACTTC
TRBJ2-5	TRBD2	-	TRBV11-3	CASSLGWEGHETQYF	TGTGCCAGCAGCCTCGGGTGGGAGGGGCACGAGACCCAGTACTTC
TRBJ1-6	-	-	TRBV7-2	CASSLGGGWQDWRNSPLHF	TGTGCCAGCAGCTTAGGGGGGGGGTGGCAGGATTGGAGGAATTCACCCCTCCACTTT
TRBJ2-3	-	-	TRBV18	CASSPPVMQGTGAQYF	TGTGCCAGCTCACCACCGGTGATGCAGGGCACGGGGGCGCAGTATTTT
TRBJ1-1	TRBD1	-	TRBV30	CAWGRRDSEAFF	TGTGCCTGGGGGAGGAGGGACAGTGAAGCTTTCTTT
TRBJ1-5	TRBD1	-	TRBV7-9	CASSTTGGRGQPQHF	TGTGCCAGCAGCACCACAGGGGGACGGGGTCAGCCCCAGCATTTT
TRBJ2-2	-	-	TRBV4-2	CASSQRAGGGRTGELFF	TGTGCCAGCAGCCAACGTGCTGGGGGGGGCAGAACCGGGGAGCTGTTTTTT
TRBJ2-2	-	-	TRBV18	CASSLSTVGELFF	TGTGCCAGCTCACTTTCTACTGTCGGGGAGCTGTTTTTT
TRBJ2-5	-	-	TRBV18	CASSPGETQYF	TGTGCCAGCTCACCGGGCGAGACCCAGTACTTC
TRBJ2-5	TRBD2	-	TRBV5-1	CASLPGLAGGGETQYF	TGCGCCAGCTTGCCGGGACTAGCGGGAGGTGGTGAGACCCAGTACTTC
TRBJ2-3	TRBD2	once	TRBV28	CASRSPLADTQYF	TGTGCCAGCAGATCCCCACTAGCGGATACGCAGTATTTT